This T cell receptor beta chain was identified in a study of blood T cell repertoires in COVID-19. Looking at the study overall: From T cells, B-cell-depleted T cells, or PBMCs came the material, which was cDNA or gDNA.

The repertoire was sequenced with immunoSEQ multiplex PCR; TCRdb's copy has only in-frame clones and lacks some. The repertoire includes roughly 20,000 clones, 85% to 90% of them detected once, and 6.3% sits in the top ten. V shed 7 bases, J shed 0 bases, and the junction held 14 bases outside the gene matches. The CDR3 has 20 residues. The V gene's germline CDR1 is LNHDA and CDR2 SQIVND (reference sequence). Sequencing was done on a sample of peripheral blood. This TCR was sampled from an elderly woman with active COVID-19. The chain uses TRBV19 and TRBJ2-1; 14 nucleotides align to TRBD2. The CDR3 DNA reads TGTGCCAGTACCCTCCCGCGTGGGACTAGCGGGGGCAGCTCCTACAATGAGCAGTTCTTC. Translating it yields CASTLPRGTSGGSSYNEQFF.